This entry is about one T cell receptor beta chain. These data originate in a study of ipilimumab plus nivolumab after autologous stem cell transplantation. At the level of the study: Typical patient got roughly five ipilimumab doses and 7 or 8 nivolumab doses (median).

TCRdb keeps only in-frame clones here, not all; method: immunoSEQ multiplex PCR. This table holds some 15,000 clones, 81% found once. Germline V lookup: CDR1 LNHDA, CDR2 SQIVND (reference sequence). The CDR3 spans 13 residues. V was clipped by 1 base and J by 10 bases, with 13 bases between them. The origin of this receptor is a male donor with diffuse large B-cell lymphoma. The material was PBMCs, obtained in a trial of ipilimumab plus nivolumab as post-transplant consolidation. The chain carries TRBV19 and TRBJ1-1; weak D call: TRBD1 (6 bases). The CDR3 spells CASSIAPVGAAFF. CDR3 nucleotides: TGTGCCAGTAGTATAGCCCCGGTGGGGGCAGCTTTCTTT.